These 30 T cell receptor beta chains originate from one sample sequenced in a study of beta chain features in type 1 diabetes. Findings and caveats of the study: Type 1 diabetes patients had TCRB CDR3s that were shorter (moderately but significantly so) in all four CD4+ subsets.

What these receptors recognize is not known. Expressed TCRB transcripts got sequenced, as all isolated RNA was reverse transcribed. The repertoire was sequenced with immunoSEQ multiplex PCR; TCRdb's copy has only in-frame clones and lacks some. The sample includes roughly 730,000 clones, roughly 12% of them seen just once. Sequencing was carried out using naive CD4+ T cells from blood. The source of these receptors is a young man with type 1 diabetes.

The chain combines TRBV27 with TRBJ2-5; a weak D match, TRBD2 (5 bases). The V end lost 5 bases, the J end lost 1 base, and 20 bases lay between the germline ends. The CDR3 covers 17 residues. From germline, CDR1 is MNHEY and CDR2 SMNVEV (reference sequence). The chain's CDR3 is CASSLLATWEFQETQYF. The CDR3 DNA is TGTGCCAGCAGTCTCCTAGCCACGTGGGAGTTCCAAGAGACCCAGTACTTC.

The V and J genes are TRBV19 and TRBJ1-5; no reliable D call. The CDR3 consists of 14 residues. Between the trimmed V and J ends, which lost 3 bases and 4 bases, there was a span of 10 bases. Germline CDR1 is LNHDA and CDR2 is SQIVND (reference sequence). In nucleotides, the CDR3 is TGTGCCAGTAGTATTTGGCGGATAAATCAGCCCCAGCATTTT. Its protein is CASSIWRINQPQHF. Combining the CDR3 with reference TRBV19 and TRBJ1-5 gives the whole variable domain DGGITQSPKYLFRKEGQNVTLSCEQNLNHDAMYWYRQDPGQGLRLIYYSQIVNDFQKGDIAEGYSVSREKKESFPLTVTSAQKNPTAFYLCASSIWRINQPQHFGDGTRLSIL.

This clone was picked up a small number of times. The chain is built from TRBV19 and TRBJ2-7, with D possibly being TRBD1 or TRBD2 (5 bases each). Germline CDR1 is LNHDA and CDR2 is SQIVND (reference sequence). Trimming removed 5 bases at V and 6 bases at J, with 26 bases between. This CDR3 is built from 17 residues. The CDR3 reads CASSLRFVGTSLGEQYF. For the CDR3, the DNA is TGTGCCAGTAGTCTCCGTTTTGTTGGGACCAGCTTGGGCGAGCAGTACTTC.

The V and J genes are TRBV30 and TRBJ1-1, with D unresolved. From germline, CDR1 is GTSNPN and CDR2 SVGIG (reference sequence). CDR3 length: 11 residues. The CDR3, as DNA: TGTGCTGGTTTTATACCCGCTGAAGCTTTCTTT. Its translation is CAGFIPAEAFF. Complete variable domain (other parts from reference TRBV30 and TRBJ1-1): SQTIHQWPATLVQPVGSPLSLECTVEGTSNPNLYWYRQAAGRGLQLLFYSVGIGQISSEVPQNLSASRPQDRQFILSSKKLLLSDSGFYLCAGFIPAEAFFGQGTRLTVV.

This clone turned up a few times. The chain employs TRBV7-2 and TRBJ2-3, with D perhaps given as TRBD1 or TRBD2 (5 bases each). From germline, CDR1 is SGHTA and CDR2 FQGNSA. CDR3 length: 14 amino acids. Trimming cost V 1 base and J 4 bases, with 9 bases left between them. In DNA form, the CDR3 reads TGTGCCAGCAGCTTAGGTGGGGGTTCAGATACGCAGTATTTT. This sequence encodes CASSLGGGSDTQYF.

V is TRBV11-1 and J is TRBJ1-2; D gene uncertain. The CDR3 contains 14 residues. The germline V gene encodes CDR1 SGHAT and CDR2 FQDESV (reference sequence). Trimming removed 7 bases from V and 1 base from J, with 13 bases in between. The CDR3 here is CASKRSGLNYGYTF. For the CDR3, the DNA is TGTGCCAGCAAGCGGTCGGGCCTTAACTATGGCTACACCTTC.

This clone was observed a few times. The V gene is TRBV30, the J gene TRBJ2-5, with 7 bases identical to TRBD2. This CDR3 comprises 14 residues. V dropped 4 bases and J dropped 5; count of bases not matched to a gene: 10. From germline, CDR1 is GTSNPN and CDR2 SVGIG (reference sequence). The CDR3 spells CAWIPGGGGETQYF. CDR3 DNA: TGTGCCTGGATACCTGGCGGGGGTGGGGAGACCCAGTACTTC.

V is TRBV7-2 and J is TRBJ2-3, with 7 bases that match TRBD2. The CDR3 runs to 14 residues. J lost 2 bases, V lost 5 bases, and 4 bases had no gene match. CDR1 SGHTA and CDR2 FQGNSA come from the germline V gene. The CDR3 spells CASSRSGATDTQYF. CDR3 nucleotide sequence: TGTGCCAGCAGCCGGAGCGGGGCCACAGATACGCAGTATTTT.

The rearrangement links TRBV2 to TRBJ1-1, with D unclear. The CDR3 length is 13 residues. V was cut by 5 bases and J by 2 bases, with 9 bases left in between. The germline gives CDR1 SNHLY, CDR2 FYNNEI. The CDR3 loop is CASSSDTNTEAFF. In nucleotides, the CDR3 is TGTGCCAGCAGTTCAGATACCAACACTGAAGCTTTCTTT.

This clone showed up just a few times. The chain carries TRBV6-1 and TRBJ1-5; D call uncertain. Trimming pared 1 base from V and 6 bases from J, leaving 13 bases between. CDR1 and CDR2 from the germline V gene are MNHNS and SASEGT. The CDR3 is 15 residues long. CDR3 protein: CASSEGVHESQPQHF. DNA for the CDR3: TGTGCCAGCAGTGAAGGCGTACATGAAAGTCAGCCCCAGCATTTT.

This clone occurred a few times. The genes are TRBV5-6 and TRBJ2-7; 9 bases are a match to TRBD1. In germline, CDR1 is SGHDT, CDR2 YYEEEE. The CDR3 sequence is 16 residues long. Trimming cost V 0 bases and J 0 bases; bases outside gene matches: 4. The chain's CDR3 is CASSLAGQGISYEQYF. The CDR3 DNA is TGTGCCAGCAGCTTGGCAGGACAGGGGATCTCCTACGAGCAGTACTTC.

The sample holds a few counts of this clone. The J gene is TRBJ2-5, the V gene TRBV28; D not certain. Germline CDR1 reads MDHEN; CDR2 reads SYDVKM. The germline V and J ends were trimmed by 7 bases and 1 base, with 13 bases remaining between them. The CDR3 consists of 14 residues. The CDR3 loop reads CASTPTGFQETQYF. As DNA, the CDR3 is TGTGCCAGCACGCCTACGGGTTTCCAAGAGACCCAGTACTTC.

The table lists this clone with a few counts. The rearrangement joins TRBV11-2 to TRBJ2-3; tentatively, D is TRBD2 (5 bases). This CDR3 region has 17 residues. Trimming removed 0 bases at V and 2 bases at J, with 15 bases between. Germline values: CDR1 SGHAT, CDR2 FQNNGV. The CDR3 sequence is CASSLELGQIITDTQYF. The DNA for the CDR3 is TGTGCCAGCAGCTTAGAACTAGGGCAGATTATCACAGATACGCAGTATTTT.

The chain uses TRBV5-1 and TRBJ2-6; D not resolved. V lost 1 base and J 1 base, leaving 6 bases between the germline ends. Per germline, CDR1 SGHRS and CDR2 YFSETQ. The CDR3 totals 15 residues. CDR3 amino acids: CASSLLWSGANVLTF. For the CDR3, the DNA is TGCGCCAGCAGCTTGCTCTGGTCTGGGGCCAACGTCCTGACTTTC.

V is TRBV10-3 and J is TRBJ1-2, with TRBD1 matching over 9 bases. The V gene end was trimmed by 6 bases and the J gene end by 8 bases; junction bases not matched to a gene: 10. Germline V CDR1 and CDR2: ENHRY, SYGVKD. This CDR3 spans 14 amino acids. CDR3 coding DNA: TGTGCCATCAGCGGGGACAGGGCGGGATTCGGCTACACCTTC. Protein: CAISGDRAGFGYTF.

V and J are TRBV29-1 and TRBJ1-1, with unresolved D. CDR1 is SQVTM, CDR2 ANQGSEA, per germline. Trimming took 6 bases from V and 4 from J, leaving 18 bases between them. The CDR3 length is 14 residues. DNA of the CDR3: TGCAGCGTGACCTTCGGGGTGCTGGGCACTGAAGCTTTCTTT. Translating it yields CSVTFGVLGTEAFF.

The V call is TRBV30, the J call TRBJ1-5; no firm D call. The CDR3 has 15 residues. Per the germline V gene, CDR1 is GTSNPN and CDR2 is SVGIG (reference sequence). The V end was cut by 0 bases, the J end by 0 bases, with 9 bases between. CDR3 region: CAWSVQSGSNQPQHF. The CDR3 bases are TGTGCCTGGAGTGTACAATCGGGTAGCAATCAGCCCCAGCATTTT.

The V and J genes are TRBV6-1 and TRBJ2-3, with no clear D. The CDR3 runs 17 residues. Germline V lookup: CDR1 MNHNS, CDR2 SASEGT. V was clipped by 0 bases and J by 2 bases, with 15 bases between them. The CDR3 region is CASSEARPAVFTDTQYF. CDR3 in DNA: TGTGCCAGCAGTGAAGCGCGTCCAGCCGTGTTCACAGATACGCAGTATTTT.

This clone was observed at least ten times. The CDR3 region is CASSVKDNSPYF. The CDR3 bases are TGTGCCAGCAGCGTAAAGGACAATAGTCCGTACTTC. The chain employs TRBV5-4 and TRBJ2-4, with TRBD1 as a possible D gene (5 bases). Germline CDR1 and CDR2: SGHNT and YYREEE (reference sequence). The CDR3 consists of 12 residues. The V end lost 4 bases, the J end lost 15 bases, and 17 bases lay between the germline ends.

This clone showed up just a few times. The chain links TRBV2 to TRBJ1-4; D gene ambiguous. The CDR3 loop spans 10 amino acids. Trimming removed 8 bases from V and 6 bases from J, with 4 bases in between. Germline V lookup: CDR1 SNHLY, CDR2 FYNNEI. The CDR3 is CASWYEKLFF. DNA of the CDR3: TGTGCCAGCTGGTATGAAAAACTGTTTTTT.

This clone was counted only a few times. This chain uses TRBV30 with TRBJ2-3; no reliable D call. The CDR3 loop spans 12 amino acids. Trimming pared 3 bases from V and 0 bases from J, leaving 4 bases between. Germline V lookup: CDR1 GTSNPN, CDR2 SVGIG (reference sequence). The CDR3 here is CAWRGSTDTQYF. For the CDR3, the DNA is TGTGCCTGGAGAGGTAGCACAGATACGCAGTATTTT. Using reference TRBV30 and TRBJ2-3 for the parts outside the CDR3, the full variable domain is SQTIHQWPATLVQPVGSPLSLECTVEGTSNPNLYWYRQAAGRGLQLLFYSVGIGQISSEVPQNLSASRPQDRQFILSSKKLLLSDSGFYLCAWRGSTDTQYFGPGTRLTVL.

This clone was detected a few times. Additional DNA sequences in this sample encode the identical CDR3. J is TRBJ2-7 and V is TRBV2; no clear D gene. The CDR3 loop spans 12 amino acids. From germline, CDR1 is SNHLY and CDR2 FYNNEI. Trimming took 2 bases from V and 0 from J, leaving 2 bases between them. This chain's CDR3 is CASSESSYEQYF. In nucleotides, the CDR3 is TGTGCCAGCAGTGAATCCTCCTACGAGCAGTACTTC.

This chain connects TRBV5-1 to TRBJ2-5, with D perhaps matching TRBD1 (6 bases). Germline CDR1 and CDR2: SGHRS and YFSETQ. The CDR3 is 14 amino acids. Trimming removed 4 bases from V and 3 bases from J, with 13 bases in between. The CDR3 DNA sequence: TGCGCCAGCAGCCTCAATACAGGGAAAGAGACCCAGTACTTC. Translating gives CASSLNTGKETQYF.

The J gene is TRBJ1-4, the V gene TRBV7-9; D unclear. The CDR3 is made up of 9 amino acids. Trimming pared 10 bases from V and 10 bases from J, leaving 7 bases between. Germline V CDR1 and CDR2: SEHNR, FQNEAQ (reference sequence). In DNA, the CDR3 is TGTGCCAACAAAGGAAAACTGTTTTTT. Protein product: CANKGKLFF.

This sequence joins TRBV5-1 and TRBJ1-1; TRBD1 agrees at 7 bases. J was trimmed by 6 bases and V by 5 bases; bases with no gene match: 13. Looked up from germline, CDR1 is SGHRS and CDR2 is YFSETQ. This CDR3 contains 15 residues. CDR3: CASSSTGAIGAEAFF. The CDR3 DNA reads as TGCGCCAGCAGTTCTACAGGGGCCATAGGGGCTGAAGCTTTCTTT.

The J gene is TRBJ2-6, the V gene TRBV15; D gene ambiguous. V was trimmed by 0 bases and J by 4 bases, leaving 7 bases between them. The germline V gene encodes CDR1 LNHNV and CDR2 YYDKDF (reference sequence). CDR3 length: 15 amino acids. For the CDR3, the DNA is TGTGCCACCAGCAGAGAGGGGTTGGGGGCCAACGTCCTGACTTTC. Its translation: CATSREGLGANVLTF.

This clone has a handful of counts. Other DNA sequences in the sample encode the same CDR3. DNA of the CDR3: TGTGCCAGCAGCTTCCGGGACAGGGGCTACGAGCAGTACTTC. This translates into CASSFRDRGYEQYF. V and J are TRBV5-6 and TRBJ2-7; 10 bases fit TRBD1. V lost 2 bases, J lost 3 bases, and 2 bases stayed unmatched. The V gene's germline CDR1 is SGHDT and CDR2 YYEEEE. The length of the CDR3 is 14 residues.

This clone was found a few times. The chain couples TRBV5-1 to TRBJ2-5; TRBD1 matches 7 bases. CDR3 length equals 16 residues. J was trimmed by 2 bases and V by 2 bases; bases with no gene match: 9. Germline loops: CDR1 SGHRS, CDR2 YFSETQ. The CDR3 DNA is TGCGCCAGCAGCTTCGGGTCGACAGGGTTACAAGAGACCCAGTACTTC. Residues: CASSFGSTGLQETQYF.

About this clone itself: The sample contains more than one DNA sequence encoding this CDR3. CDR3 sequence (DNA): TGTGCCAGCAGCAGTAAAGGGGGCTACGAGCAGTACTTC. Translating it yields CASSSKGGYEQYF. V usage is TRBV27 and J usage is TRBJ2-7, with a weak D call TRBD1 (6 bases). CDR1 and CDR2 (germline): MNHEY, SMNVEV (reference sequence). The CDR3 totals 13 residues. Trimming removed 6 bases at V and 3 bases at J, with 12 bases between.

This sequence joins TRBV6-7 and TRBJ1-6, with D unclear. TRBV6-7 belongs to the ORF category, with a function that is uncertain. Trimming shortened V by 8 bases and J by 4 bases, and 9 bases separated the two germline ends. The CDR3 extends over 13 amino acids. For the CDR3, the DNA is TGTGCCAGCCCCTCCCGGTATAATTCACCCCTCCACTTT. Protein sequence: CASPSRYNSPLHF.